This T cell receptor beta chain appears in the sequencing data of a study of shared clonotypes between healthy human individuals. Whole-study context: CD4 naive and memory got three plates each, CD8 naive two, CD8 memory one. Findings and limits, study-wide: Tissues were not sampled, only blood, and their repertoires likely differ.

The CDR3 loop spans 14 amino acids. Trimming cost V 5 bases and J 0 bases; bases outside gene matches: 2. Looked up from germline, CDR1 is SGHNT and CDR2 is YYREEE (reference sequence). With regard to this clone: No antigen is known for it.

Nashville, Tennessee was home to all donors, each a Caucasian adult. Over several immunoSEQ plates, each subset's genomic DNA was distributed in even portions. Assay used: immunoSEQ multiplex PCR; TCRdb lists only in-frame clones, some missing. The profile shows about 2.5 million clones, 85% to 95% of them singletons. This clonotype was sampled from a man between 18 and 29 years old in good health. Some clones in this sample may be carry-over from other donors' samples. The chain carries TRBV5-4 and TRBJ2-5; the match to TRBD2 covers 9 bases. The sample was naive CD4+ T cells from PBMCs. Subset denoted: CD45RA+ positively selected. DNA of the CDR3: TGTGCCAGCAGACGGACTAGCGACCAAGAGACCCAGTACTTC. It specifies CASRRTSDQETQYF.